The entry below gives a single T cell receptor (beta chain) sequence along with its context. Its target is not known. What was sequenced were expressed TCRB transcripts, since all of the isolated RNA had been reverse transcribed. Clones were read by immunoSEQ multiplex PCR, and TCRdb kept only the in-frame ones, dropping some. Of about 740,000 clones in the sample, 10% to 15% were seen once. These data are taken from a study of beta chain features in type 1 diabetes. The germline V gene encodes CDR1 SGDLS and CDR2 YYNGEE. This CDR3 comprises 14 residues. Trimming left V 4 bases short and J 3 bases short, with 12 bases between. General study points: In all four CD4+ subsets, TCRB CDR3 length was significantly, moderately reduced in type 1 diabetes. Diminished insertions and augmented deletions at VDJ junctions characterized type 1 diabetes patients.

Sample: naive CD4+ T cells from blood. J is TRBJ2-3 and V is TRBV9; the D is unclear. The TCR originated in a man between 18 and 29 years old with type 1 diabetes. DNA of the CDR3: TGTGCCAGCAGCCCACGTCCGGCTACAGATACGCAGTATTTT. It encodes CASSPRPATDTQYF.